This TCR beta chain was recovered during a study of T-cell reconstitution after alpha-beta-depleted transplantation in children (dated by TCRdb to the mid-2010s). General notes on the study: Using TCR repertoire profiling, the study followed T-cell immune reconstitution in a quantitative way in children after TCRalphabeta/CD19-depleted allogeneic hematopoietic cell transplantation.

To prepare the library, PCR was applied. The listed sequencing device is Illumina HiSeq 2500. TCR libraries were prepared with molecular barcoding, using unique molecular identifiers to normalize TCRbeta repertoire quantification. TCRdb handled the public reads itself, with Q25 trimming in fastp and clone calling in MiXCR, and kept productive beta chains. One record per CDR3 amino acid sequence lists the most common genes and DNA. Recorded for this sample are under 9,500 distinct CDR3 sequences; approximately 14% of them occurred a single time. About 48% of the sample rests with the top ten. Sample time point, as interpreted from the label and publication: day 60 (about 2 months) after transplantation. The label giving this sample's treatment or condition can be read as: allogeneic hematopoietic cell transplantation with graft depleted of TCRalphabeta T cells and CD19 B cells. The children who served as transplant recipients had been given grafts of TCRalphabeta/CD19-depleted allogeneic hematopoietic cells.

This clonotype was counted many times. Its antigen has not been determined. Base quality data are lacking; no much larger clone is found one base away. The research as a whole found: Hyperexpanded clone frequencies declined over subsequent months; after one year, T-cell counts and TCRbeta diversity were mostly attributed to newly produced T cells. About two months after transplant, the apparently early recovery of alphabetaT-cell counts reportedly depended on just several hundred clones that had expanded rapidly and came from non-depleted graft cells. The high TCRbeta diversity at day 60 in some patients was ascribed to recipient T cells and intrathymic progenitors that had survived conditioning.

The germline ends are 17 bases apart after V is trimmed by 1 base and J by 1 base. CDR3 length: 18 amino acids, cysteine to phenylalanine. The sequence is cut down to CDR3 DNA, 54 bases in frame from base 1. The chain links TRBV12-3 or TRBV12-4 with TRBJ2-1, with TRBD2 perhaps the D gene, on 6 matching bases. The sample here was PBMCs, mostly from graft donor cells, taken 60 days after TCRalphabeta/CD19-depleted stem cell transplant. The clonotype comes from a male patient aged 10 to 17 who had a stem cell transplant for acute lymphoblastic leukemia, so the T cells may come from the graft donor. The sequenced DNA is TGTGCCAGCAGTTTAGGGCTCATCGGGGGACGATCCTACAATGAGCAGTTCTTC. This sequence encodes CASSLGLIGGRSYNEQFF.